The following is a T cell receptor beta chain sequence with its context. The CDR3 totals 16 residues. V lost 3 bases and J lost 4; bases outside the gene matches: 8. Germline CDR1 reads GTSNPN; CDR2 reads SVGIG (reference sequence). The sample originates from a study of T cell changes during pregnancy in multiple sclerosis. TCRdb's table, derived via immunoSEQ multiplex PCR, lists solely in-frame clones and lacks some. There are roughly 61,000 clones in the sample; roughly 94% occur only once, and over 2% lies in the top ten. The J gene is TRBJ2-3, the V gene TRBV30, with 12 bases fitting TRBD2. This receptor was taken from a female donor with multiple sclerosis, enrolled in a pregnancy study. Sample: CD8+ T cells from peripheral blood mononuclear cells, taken after pregnancy. Written as DNA, the CDR3 is TGTGCCTGGAGCGGCCTAGCGGGAGGGGGGGCAGATACGCAGTATTTT. Protein: CAWSGLAGGGADTQYF.